This T cell receptor (beta chain) appears in the sequencing data of a study of T cell changes during pregnancy in multiple sclerosis. The protocol was immunoSEQ multiplex PCR, while the TCRdb copy is restricted to in-frame clones and leaves out a portion. This sample carries 55,000 to 85,000 clones, about 91% of them seen once, and the ten largest clones take 1.4% to 1.5%. Germline V lookup: CDR1 SGHTA, CDR2 FQGNSA. Between the trimmed V and J ends, which lost 2 bases and 0 bases, there was a span of 12 bases. The CDR3 is 16 residues long. The sequence was collected from a female donor with multiple sclerosis, enrolled in a pregnancy study. The starting material was peripheral blood, obtained after pregnancy. The rearrangement uses TRBV7-2 and TRBJ2-3; a weak D match, TRBD2 (6 bases). Written as DNA, the CDR3 is TGTGCCAGCAGCTTATTGGGTAGCGGTAGCACAGATACGCAGTATTTT. It encodes CASSLLGSGSTDTQYF.